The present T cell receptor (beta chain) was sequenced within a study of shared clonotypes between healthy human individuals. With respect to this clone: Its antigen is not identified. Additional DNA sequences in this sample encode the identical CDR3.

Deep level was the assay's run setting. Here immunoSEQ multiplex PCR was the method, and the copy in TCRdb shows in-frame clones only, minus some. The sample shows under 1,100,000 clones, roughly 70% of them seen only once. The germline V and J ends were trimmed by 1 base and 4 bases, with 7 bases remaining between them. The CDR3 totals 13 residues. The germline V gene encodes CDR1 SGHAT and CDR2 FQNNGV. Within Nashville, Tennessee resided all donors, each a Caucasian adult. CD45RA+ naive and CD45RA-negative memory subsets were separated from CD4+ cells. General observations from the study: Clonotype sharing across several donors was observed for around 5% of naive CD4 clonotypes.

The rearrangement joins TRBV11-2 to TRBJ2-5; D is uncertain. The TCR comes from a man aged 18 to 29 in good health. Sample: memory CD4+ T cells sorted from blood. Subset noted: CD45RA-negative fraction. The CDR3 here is CASSLGARETQYF. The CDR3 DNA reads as TGTGCCAGCAGCTTAGGGGCCCGAGAGACCCAGTACTTC.